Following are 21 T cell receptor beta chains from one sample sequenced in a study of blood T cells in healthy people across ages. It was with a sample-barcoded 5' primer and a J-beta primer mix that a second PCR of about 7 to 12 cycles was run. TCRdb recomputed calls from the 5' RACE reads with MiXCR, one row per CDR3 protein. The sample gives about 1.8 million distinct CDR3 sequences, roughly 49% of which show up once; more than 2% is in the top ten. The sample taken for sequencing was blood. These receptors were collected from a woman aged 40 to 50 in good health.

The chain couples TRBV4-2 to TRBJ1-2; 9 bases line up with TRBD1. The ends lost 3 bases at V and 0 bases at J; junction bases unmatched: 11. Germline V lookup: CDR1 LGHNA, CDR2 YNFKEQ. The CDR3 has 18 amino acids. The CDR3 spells CASSHPPGQGKANYGYTF. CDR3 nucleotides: TGTGCCAGCAGCCATCCCCCCGGACAGGGGAAAGCTAACTATGGCTACACCTTC.

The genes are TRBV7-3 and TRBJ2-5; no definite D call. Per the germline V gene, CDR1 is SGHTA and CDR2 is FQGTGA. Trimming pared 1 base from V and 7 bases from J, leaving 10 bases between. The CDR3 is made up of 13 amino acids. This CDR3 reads CASSLKRSRTQYF. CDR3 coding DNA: TGTGCCAGCAGCTTAAAACGATCCAGGACCCAGTACTTC.

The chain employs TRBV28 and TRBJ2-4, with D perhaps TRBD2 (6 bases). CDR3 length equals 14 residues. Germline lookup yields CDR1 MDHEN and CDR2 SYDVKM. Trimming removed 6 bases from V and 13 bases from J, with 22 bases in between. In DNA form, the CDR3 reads TGTGCCAGCAGCCCCCCGGAGGCGGGGAAAGGGCAGTACTTC. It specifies CASSPPEAGKGQYF.

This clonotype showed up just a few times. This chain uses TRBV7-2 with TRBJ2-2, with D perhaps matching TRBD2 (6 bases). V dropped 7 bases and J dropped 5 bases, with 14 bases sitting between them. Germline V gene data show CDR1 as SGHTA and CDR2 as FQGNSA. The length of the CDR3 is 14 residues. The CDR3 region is CASNFMGRTGELFF. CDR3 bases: TGTGCCAGCAACTTTATGGGGAGGACCGGGGAGCTGTTTTTT.

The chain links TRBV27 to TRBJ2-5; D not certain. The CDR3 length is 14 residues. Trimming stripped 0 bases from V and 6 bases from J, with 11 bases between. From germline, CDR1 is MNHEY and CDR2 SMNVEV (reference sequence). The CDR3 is CASSLSDSWKTQYF. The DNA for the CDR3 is TGTGCCAGCAGTTTATCCGATAGTTGGAAGACCCAGTACTTC.

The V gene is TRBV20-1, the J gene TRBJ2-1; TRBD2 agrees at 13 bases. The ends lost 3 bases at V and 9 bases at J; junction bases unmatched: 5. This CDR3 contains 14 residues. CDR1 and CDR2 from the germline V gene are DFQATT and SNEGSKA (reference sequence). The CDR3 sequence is CSASGTSGASEQFF. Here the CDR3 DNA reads TGCAGTGCTAGTGGGACTAGCGGGGCGTCTGAGCAGTTCTTC.

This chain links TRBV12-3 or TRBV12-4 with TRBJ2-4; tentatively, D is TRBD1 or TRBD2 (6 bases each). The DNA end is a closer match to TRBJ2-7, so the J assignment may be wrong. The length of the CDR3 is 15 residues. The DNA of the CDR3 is TGTGCCAGCAGTTTAAGGGCGGGACAACACTACGAGCAGTACTTC. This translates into CASSLRAGQHYEQYF.

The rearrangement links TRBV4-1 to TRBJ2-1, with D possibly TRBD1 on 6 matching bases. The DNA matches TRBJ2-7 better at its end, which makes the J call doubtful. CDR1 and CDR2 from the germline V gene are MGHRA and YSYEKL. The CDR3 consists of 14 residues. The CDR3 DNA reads TGCGCCAGCAGCCAAGGGGCAGGGGAAAATGAGCAGTACTTC. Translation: CASSQGAGENEQYF.

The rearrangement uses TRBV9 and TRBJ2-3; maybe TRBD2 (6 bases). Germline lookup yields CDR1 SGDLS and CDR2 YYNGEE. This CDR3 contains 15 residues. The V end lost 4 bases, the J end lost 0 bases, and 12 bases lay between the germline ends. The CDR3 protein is CASSTLASSTDTQYF. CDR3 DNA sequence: TGTGCCAGCAGCACACTAGCATCTAGCACAGATACGCAGTATTTT.

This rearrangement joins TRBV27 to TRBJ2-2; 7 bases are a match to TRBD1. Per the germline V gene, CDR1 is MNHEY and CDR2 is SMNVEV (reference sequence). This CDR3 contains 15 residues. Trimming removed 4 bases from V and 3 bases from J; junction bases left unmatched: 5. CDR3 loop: CASSSGQSYTGELFF. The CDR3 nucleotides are TGTGCCAGCAGTTCGGGACAGAGCTACACCGGGGAGCTGTTTTTT.

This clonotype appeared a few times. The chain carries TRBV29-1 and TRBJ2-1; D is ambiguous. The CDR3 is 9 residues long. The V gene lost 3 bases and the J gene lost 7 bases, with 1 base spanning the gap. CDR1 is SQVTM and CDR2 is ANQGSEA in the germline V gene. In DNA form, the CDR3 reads TGCAGCGTTGAGAATGAGCAGTTCTTC. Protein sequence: CSVENEQFF.

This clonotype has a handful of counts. The DNA for the CDR3 is TGTGCCACCAGTGGGACAGGGTTCAATGAGCAGTTCTTC. This sequence encodes CATSGTGFNEQFF. The chain uses TRBV24-1 and TRBJ2-1, with 8 bases lining up with TRBD1. The V gene end was trimmed by 5 bases and the J gene end by 6 bases; junction bases not matched to a gene: 2. Germline V gene data show CDR1 as KGHDR and CDR2 as SFDVKD. This CDR3 contains 13 residues.

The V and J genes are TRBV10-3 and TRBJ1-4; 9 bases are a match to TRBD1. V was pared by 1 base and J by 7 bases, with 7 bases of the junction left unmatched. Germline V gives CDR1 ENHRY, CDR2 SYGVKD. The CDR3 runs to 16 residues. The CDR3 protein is CAISEFVGQGIEKLFF. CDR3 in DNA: TGTGCCATCAGTGAGTTCGTAGGACAGGGGATTGAAAAACTGTTTTTT.

CDR3 in amino acids: CATSEGVSSTDTQYF. CDR3 nucleotide sequence: TGTGCCACCAGTGAGGGGGTTTCTAGCACAGATACGCAGTATTTT. V is TRBV24-1 and J is TRBJ2-3; either TRBD1 or TRBD2 may supply D (5 bases each). The V and J ends lost 4 bases and 0 bases respectively, with 10 bases between them. CDR1 KGHDR and CDR2 SFDVKD come from the germline V gene. The CDR3 extends over 15 amino acids.

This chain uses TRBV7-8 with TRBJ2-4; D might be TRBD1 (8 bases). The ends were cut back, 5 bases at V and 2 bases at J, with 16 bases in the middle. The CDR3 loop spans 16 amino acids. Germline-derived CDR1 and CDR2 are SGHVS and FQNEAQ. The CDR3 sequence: CASSHTGGGTKNIQYF. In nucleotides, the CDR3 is TGTGCCAGCAGCCACACAGGGGGGGGGACCAAAAACATTCAGTACTTC.

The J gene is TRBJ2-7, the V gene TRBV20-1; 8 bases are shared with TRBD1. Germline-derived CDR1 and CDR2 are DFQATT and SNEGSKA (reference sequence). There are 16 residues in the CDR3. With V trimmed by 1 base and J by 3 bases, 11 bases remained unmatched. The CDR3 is CSARGTGSPENYEQYF. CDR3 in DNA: TGCAGTGCTAGAGGGACAGGGAGCCCCGAAAACTACGAGCAGTACTTC.

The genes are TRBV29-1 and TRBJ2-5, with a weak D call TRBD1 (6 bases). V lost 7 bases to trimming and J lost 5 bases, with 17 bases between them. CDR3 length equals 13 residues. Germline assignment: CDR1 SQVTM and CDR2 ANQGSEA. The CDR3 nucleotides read TGCAGCGGCCGGCCAGTGGGGGCGGAGACCCAGTACTTC. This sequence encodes CSGRPVGAETQYF.

In nucleotides, the CDR3 is TGTGCCAGCAGCGTAGCAGCGGGGGGGTCAGAGACCCAGTACTTC. Encoded protein: CASSVAAGGSETQYF. This chain joins TRBV9 and TRBJ2-5, with 10 bases that match TRBD2. Germline V CDR1 and CDR2: SGDLS, YYNGEE. The CDR3 sequence is 15 residues long. The ends lost 0 bases at V and 4 bases at J; junction bases unmatched: 3.

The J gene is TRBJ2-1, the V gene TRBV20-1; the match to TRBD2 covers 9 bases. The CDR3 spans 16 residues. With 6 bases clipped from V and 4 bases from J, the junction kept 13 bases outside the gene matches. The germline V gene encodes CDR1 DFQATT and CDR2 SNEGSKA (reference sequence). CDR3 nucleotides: TGCAGTGCAAAGATCACCCTAGCGGGGCAATACAATGAGCAGTTCTTC. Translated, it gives CSAKITLAGQYNEQFF.

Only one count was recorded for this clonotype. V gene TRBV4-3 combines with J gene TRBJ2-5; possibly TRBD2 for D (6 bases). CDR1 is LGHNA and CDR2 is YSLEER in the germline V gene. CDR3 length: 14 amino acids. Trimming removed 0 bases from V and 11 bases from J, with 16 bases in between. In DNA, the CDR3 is TGCGCCAGCAGCCAAGATTGGCGGGGTCATGAGCAGTACTTC. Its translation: CASSQDWRGHEQYF.

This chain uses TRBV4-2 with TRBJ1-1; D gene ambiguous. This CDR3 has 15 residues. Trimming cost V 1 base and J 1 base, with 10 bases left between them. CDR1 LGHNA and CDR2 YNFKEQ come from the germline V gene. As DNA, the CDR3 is TGTGCCAGCAGCCAAGTCGACACCTCGAACACTGAAGCTTTCTTT. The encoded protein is CASSQVDTSNTEAFF.